The clone carrying this T cell receptor beta chain has only a few counts. The antigen remains undetermined. This entry is derived from a study of cytomegalovirus exposure and HLA in healthy donors. Whole-study findings and limits: One variant, a missense change in DCLRE1C, was linked in a later analysis to TCR beta V- and J-gene trimming. There were a few CMV-associated chains whose specificity for CMV antigens was confirmed in vitro.

CDR1 is MRHNA, CDR2 SNTAGT, per germline. The CDR3 covers 16 residues. The trim removed 3 bases at V and 1 base at J, leaving 3 bases unmatched. The PCR was carried out with 60 Vbeta primers and 13 Jbeta primers. Authors' analysis steps: As a later analysis found, there were tens of millions of unique TCR beta chains, of which 8.5 million to 14 million were shared. Some clones are missing from TCRdb's copy, which holds only in-frame ones; the method was immunoSEQ multiplex PCR. The V and J calls and clone size come from that table; D and trimming were worked out from the DNA. Of over 100,000 clones listed, approximately 80% are singletons.

The chain combines TRBV6-4 with TRBJ2-3; 11 bases line up with TRBD2. The sequencing input was PBMCs. The sequence was collected from a woman in her thirties in good health and CMV-seronegative. In nucleotides, the CDR3 is TGTGCCAGCAGTGAAACTAGCGGGGGTGGCACAGATACGCAGTATTTT. Residues: CASSETSGGGTDTQYF.